This TCR beta chain comes out of a study of early T cells in non-severe SARS-CoV-2 infection (dated by TCRdb to about 2021). Concerning the study at large: TCR sequencing used bulk RNA from unsorted whole blood, so alpha and beta chains could not be paired.

This clonotype was detected only a few times. Its antigen is currently not known. The input lacks base qualities; no much larger clone sits a single base away. The study was a case-control design nested within a healthcare worker cohort in London, UK, with weekly nasopharyngeal swab PCR tests and blood sampling. Healthcare workers were recruited during the week of the UK lockdown, between 23 and 31 March 2020, and followed weekly for up to 16 weeks. General findings and caveats noted by the study authors: VDJdb matching was skewed toward anti-spike CD8 responses and likely underestimated virus-specific expansions by missing private and CD4 specificities.

Sequences LNHNV (CDR1) and YYDKDF (CDR2) are obtained from the germline V gene (reference sequence). Relative to germline, V is 8 bases shorter and J is 1 base shorter, with 18 bases between their ends. Inclusive of the bounding cysteine and phenylalanine, the CDR3 is 16 residues long. The CDR3 DNA has 48 bases and is translated from base 1. Preparation of the library involved 5' RACE. TCRdb lists the instrument as NextSeq 500. To correct for sequencing error and PCR bias, the TCR library protocol tagged individual cDNA molecules with unique molecular identifiers. Sequencing covered both TCR alpha and beta chains, and within each sample the abundances of alpha and beta sequences were tightly co-correlated. Turning to the authors' computational methods: Decombinator V4 was used to perform V gene, J gene and CDR3 annotation of TCR sequences. TCRs were defined as expanded if a significant change between any two time points was detected under a Poisson model with p below 0.0001. Abundances of TCRs were expressed as counts per million after normalisation to the total number of TCRs sequenced in each sample. TRAV1-2 paired with TRAJ12, TRAJ20 or TRAJ33 defined MAIT TCRs, while TRAV10 paired with TRAJ18 defined iNKT TCRs. VDJdb, accessed 1 November 2021, was searched for CMV, EBV and SARS-CoV-2 annotated TCRs, excluding TCRs annotated for multiple antigens. TCRdb reworked the public reads: Q25 trimming with fastp, MiXCR clone assembly, productive beta chains retained. A single entry per CDR3 protein holds the most common genes and DNA from its merged rows. For this entry, the V and J calls and clone size follow TCRdb and not the study's own pipeline. The sample profile shows tens of thousands of distinct CDR3 sequences; around 3% of them were found once. The ten largest account for 0.6% to 0.75% of the sample.

Rearrangement joined TRBV15 to TRBJ1-5, and TRBD1 may be the D gene, going by 5 matching bases. This sequence was found in an adult who was a healthcare worker with PCR-confirmed SARS-CoV-2 infection or an uninfected control (not recorded which). Material: whole blood. The DNA sequence follows: TGTGCCACCCAACGCGGGGACTGGTTGAGCAATCAGCCCCAGCATTTT. This is translated as CATQRGDWLSNQPQHF. The CDR3, completed at both ends by the reference TRBV15 and TRBJ1-5 genes, gives the full variable domain DAMVIQNPRYQVTQFGKPVTLSCSQTLNHNVMYWYQQKSSQAPKLLFHYYDKDFNNEADTPDNFQSRRPNTSFCFLDIRSPGLGDTAMYLCATQRGDWLSNQPQHFGDGTRLSIL.